The 12 T cell receptor beta chains presented below share a single source sample, sequenced in a study of identifying expanded T cells in peripheral blood (dated by TCRdb to the late 2010s). The receptor library was made with the immunoSEQ multiplex PCR assay. TCRdb stores this immuneACCESS table with in-frame sequences only. Part of the clones is absent; in the studies checked, under half of the shortfall reflects unresolved V genes, and no reason is known for the rest. This sample is represented by some 70,000 clones; roughly 90% of them were singletons. The ten largest clones represent over 2.5% of the sample. Sequenced input: blood. The receptors were gathered from a person aged 18 to 75 in good health.

This sequence joins TRBV7-2 and TRBJ2-1; 8 bases match TRBD2. Germline assignment: CDR1 SGHTA and CDR2 FQGNSA. The CDR3 consists of 14 residues. The CDR3 DNA sequence: TGTGCAGTAGCGGGGCGGGCCCCCCGGAATGAGCAGTTCTTC. Its translation is CAVAGRAPRNEQFF.

The chain combines TRBV10-3 with TRBJ2-3, with 8 bases lining up with TRBD2. The CDR3 totals 17 residues. V was clipped by 2 bases and J by 4 bases; unmatched bases: 11. The V gene's germline CDR1 is ENHRY and CDR2 SYGVKD. CDR3: CAISEPQLAGTSDTQYF. CDR3 nucleotides: TGTGCCATCAGTGAGCCCCAGTTAGCGGGAACGTCAGATACGCAGTATTTT.

The rearrangement joins TRBV29-1 to TRBJ2-5; D is unresolved. The germline gives CDR1 SQVTM, CDR2 ANQGSEA. This CDR3 has 15 residues. V gave up 4 bases and J gave up 1 base, with 16 bases separating them. The CDR3 DNA reads as TGCAGCGTTGTCAGACCTTTATGGAGCCAAGAGACCCAGTACTTC. Its protein is CSVVRPLWSQETQYF.

V is TRBV7-2 and J is TRBJ2-3; the match to TRBD2 covers 8 bases. The CDR3 has 14 amino acids. The ends lost 5 bases at V and 5 bases at J; junction bases unmatched: 6. Germline-derived CDR1 and CDR2 are SGHTA and FQGNSA. Here the CDR3 DNA reads TGTGCCAGCAGCCGTCGGACTAGCCAAGATACGCAGTATTTT. It codes for CASSRRTSQDTQYF.

The J gene is TRBJ2-5, the V gene TRBV2; 7 nucleotides agree with TRBD2. V shed 8 bases and J 4 bases; nucleotides not matched to a gene: 13. This CDR3 is built from 15 residues. Germline V gives CDR1 SNHLY, CDR2 FYNNEI. The CDR3 region is CASDFRAGLGETQYF. The CDR3 DNA sequence: TGTGCCAGCGACTTCCGAGCGGGACTGGGAGAGACCCAGTACTTC.

This chain connects TRBV7-2 to TRBJ1-5; maybe TRBD1 (5 bases). The V end lost 7 bases, the J end lost 0 bases, and 19 bases lay between the germline ends. The CDR3 extends over 17 amino acids. The germline V gene encodes CDR1 SGHTA and CDR2 FQGNSA. The CDR3 sequence is CASTLNRDGFSNQPQHF. DNA of the CDR3: TGTGCCAGCACCCTAAACCGGGACGGTTTTAGCAATCAGCCCCAGCATTTT.

This sequence joins TRBV7-2 and TRBJ2-5; TRBD2 is a possible D gene (6 bases). The CDR3 loop spans 15 amino acids. The ends were cut back, 3 bases at V and 3 bases at J, with 14 bases in the middle. Germline loops: CDR1 SGHTA, CDR2 FQGNSA. As DNA, the CDR3 is TGTGCCAGCAGCTTGGGAGGTCGCGAGGAAGAGACCCAGTACTTC. Translation: CASSLGGREEETQYF.

This CDR3 reads CASKTSGSSYEQYF. CDR3 coding DNA: TGTGCCAGCAAAACTAGCGGGAGCTCCTACGAGCAGTACTTC. V gene TRBV7-2 combines with J gene TRBJ2-7, with 11 positions matching TRBD2. The germline gives CDR1 SGHTA, CDR2 FQGNSA. J gave up 0 bases and V 7 bases, and 2 bases lay outside the gene matches. This CDR3 has 14 residues.

The chain carries TRBV11-2 and TRBJ1-4, with D possibly TRBD1 on 6 matching bases. The ends were cut back, 1 base at V and 3 bases at J, with 12 bases in the middle. Germline CDR1 is SGHAT and CDR2 is FQNNGV. The CDR3 is 16 amino acids. CDR3 region: CASSLGRGTSNEKLFF. CDR3 in DNA: TGTGCCAGCAGCTTAGGGAGGGGGACCTCTAATGAAAAACTGTTTTTT. The complete variable domain, with remaining parts taken from reference TRBV11-2 and TRBJ1-4, reads EAGVAQSPRYKIIEKRQSVAFWCNPISGHATLYWYQQILGQGPKLLIQFQNNGVVDDSQLPKDRFSAERLKGVDSTLKIQPAKLEDSAVYLCASSLGRGTSNEKLFFGSGTQLSVL.

This clone appeared a single time. The chain has TRBV7-9 and TRBJ2-2; 7 nucleotides align to TRBD1. CDR3 length equals 16 residues. The junction had 11 bases not matched to a gene; V was cut back by 5 bases and J by 5 bases. The V gene's germline CDR1 is SEHNR and CDR2 FQNEAQ (reference sequence). The CDR3 sequence: CASSPKGAGSTGELFF. The CDR3 DNA is TGTGCCAGCAGCCCTAAGGGGGCAGGGAGTACCGGGGAGCTGTTTTTT.

As to this clone: The limits of the CDR3 on the DNA are not certain, so only TCRdb's listed CDR3 is given. J is TRBJ2-1 and V is TRBV21-1. TRBV21-1 is shown as a pseudogene. The CDR3 is 19 amino acids long, termini counted. CDR3: CASSKDFRGGETWYNEQFF.

This clone has just a few counts. The chain has TRBV7-8 and TRBJ1-1; TRBD1 is a possible D gene (5 bases). Trimming shortened V by 5 bases and J by 3 bases, and 10 bases separated the two germline ends. The V gene's germline CDR1 is SGHVS and CDR2 FQNEAQ. This CDR3 is built from 13 residues. The CDR3 here is CASSPGTYTEAFF. The CDR3 nucleotides are TGTGCCAGCAGCCCAGGGACTTACACTGAAGCTTTCTTT.